The 32 T cell receptor beta chains listed next were all sequenced from one sample in a study of cytomegalovirus exposure and HLA in healthy donors. The PCR used 60 Vbeta and 13 Jbeta primers. The assay was immunoSEQ multiplex PCR, and TCRdb's table has in-frame clones only and misses some. The sample lists roughly 89,000 clones, approximately 80% seen once, with 2% to 2.5% in the top ten. Sequencing was carried out using PBMCs. The receptors here all came from a man younger than 35 in good health and CMV-seronegative.

The DNA for the CDR3 is TGTGCCAGCAGCCCAAGGGGGCTCGAATACAATGAGCAGTTCTTC. The encoded protein is CASSPRGLEYNEQFF. The chain is built from TRBV6-4 and TRBJ2-1, with TRBD1 identical over 7 bases. In germline, CDR1 is MRHNA, CDR2 SNTAGT. V gave up 6 bases and J gave up 4 bases; unmatched junction bases: 9. The CDR3 runs to 15 residues.

This sequence joins TRBV14 and TRBJ2-1, with unresolved D. V was cut by 2 bases and J by 3 bases, with 5 bases left in between. CDR1 and CDR2 (germline): SGHDN, FVKESK. The CDR3 runs to 13 residues. The CDR3 coding sequence is TGTGCCAGCAGCCAATTCGGCTACAATGAGCAGTTCTTC. Translating it yields CASSQFGYNEQFF.

As regards this clone: Other DNA sequences in this specimen translate into the identical CDR3. V is TRBV5-5 and J is TRBJ1-5, with 8 bases matching TRBD1. V gave up 4 bases and J gave up 0 bases; unmatched junction bases: 9. The CDR3 contains 17 residues. Germline loops: CDR1 SGHKS, CDR2 YYEKEE (reference sequence). CDR3 residues: CASSAGTGSYSNQPQHF. CDR3 coding DNA: TGTGCCAGCAGCGCCGGGACAGGCTCTTATAGCAATCAGCCCCAGCATTTT.

The chain links TRBV19 to TRBJ2-7, with 9 bases aligning to TRBD1. This CDR3 comprises 15 residues. V gave up 6 bases and J gave up 4 bases; unmatched junction bases: 10. Germline V gene data show CDR1 as LNHDA and CDR2 as SQIVND (reference sequence). The CDR3: CASSGSGTGNYEQYF. The DNA of the CDR3 is TGTGCCAGTAGCGGCTCCGGGACAGGGAATTACGAGCAGTACTTC.

The chain links TRBV27 to TRBJ1-2; D remains unclear. The germline gives CDR1 MNHEY, CDR2 SMNVEV (reference sequence). Trimming took off 3 bases at V and 0 bases at J, with 5 bases between the two ends. The CDR3 contains 13 residues. The DNA for the CDR3 is TGTGCCAGCAGTTTTGCAGCTAACTATGGCTACACCTTC. Its protein is CASSFAANYGYTF.

This clone was seen once. The chain employs TRBV19 and TRBJ1-2, with 8 nucleotides matching TRBD1. Germline CDR1 LNHDA, CDR2 SQIVND (reference sequence). V was pared by 5 bases and J by 2 bases, with 4 bases of the junction left unmatched. The CDR3 length is 14 residues. The CDR3 loop reads CASSARGPNYGYTF. The CDR3 DNA reads TGTGCCAGTAGTGCCAGGGGGCCGAACTATGGCTACACCTTC.

The chain recombines TRBV5-4 with TRBJ2-2; unclear D gene. CDR1 is SGHNT, CDR2 YYREEE, per germline (reference sequence). This CDR3 has 12 amino acids. Trimming pared 2 bases from V and 6 bases from J, leaving 5 bases between. CDR3 DNA: TGTGCCAGCAGCTTCGGGTCCGGGGAGCTGTTTTTT. Translation: CASSFGSGELFF.

A remark on this clone: Other DNA sequences of this sample code for an identical CDR3. The chain is built from TRBV7-2 and TRBJ1-2; TRBD1 might be the D (6 bases). There are 13 residues in the CDR3. CDR1 SGHTA and CDR2 FQGNSA come from the germline V gene. Deletions cut 5 bases from V and 2 bases from J, with 9 bases between. The CDR3 sequence is CASSLGQNYGYTF. CDR3 in DNA: TGTGCCAGCAGCCTGGGACAAAACTATGGCTACACCTTC.

The genes are TRBV5-5 and TRBJ1-5; 10 bases fit TRBD1. This CDR3 has 15 amino acids. Germline assignment: CDR1 SGHKS and CDR2 YYEKEE (reference sequence). V lost 4 bases, J lost 7 bases, and 8 bases stayed unmatched. CDR3 nucleotide sequence: TGTGCCAGCAGCCCCGGGACAGGGGCTTGGCAGCCCCAGCATTTT. Translated, it gives CASSPGTGAWQPQHF.

The sample holds one count of this clone. J is TRBJ2-3 and V is TRBV5-1; 8 nucleotides align to TRBD1. Germline CDR1 SGHRS, CDR2 YFSETQ. The CDR3 runs to 16 residues. V shed 6 bases, J shed 2 bases, and the junction held 11 bases outside the gene matches. CDR3 nucleotide sequence: TGCGCCAGCAACGGACGGACAGGGATACACACAGATACGCAGTATTTT. Amino acid sequence: CASNGRTGIHTDTQYF.

This clone has more than one count but fewer than ten. The rearrangement joins TRBV30 to TRBJ1-3; D is ambiguous. The CDR3 runs to 14 residues. CDR1 GTSNPN and CDR2 SVGIG come from the germline V gene (reference sequence). Trimming cost V 3 bases and J 0 bases, with 9 bases left between them. DNA of the CDR3: TGTGCCTGGAGGAGACTGAGCTCTGGAAACACCATATATTTT. This encodes CAWRRLSSGNTIYF.

The chain links TRBV7-9 to TRBJ2-1, with 12 bases aligning to TRBD2. The CDR3 runs 18 residues. V trimming: 4 bases; J trimming: 1 base; junction bases outside the gene matches: 8. Germline-derived CDR1 and CDR2 are SEHNR and FQNEAQ (reference sequence). The CDR3 here is CASSSSDLAGGSYNEQFF. The CDR3, as DNA: TGTGCCAGCAGCTCTTCCGATCTAGCGGGGGGGTCCTACAATGAGCAGTTCTTC.

The V call is TRBV6-5, the J call TRBJ2-3; possible D gene TRBD2, 6 bases. Trimming stripped 5 bases from V and 6 bases from J, with 12 bases between. This CDR3 contains 13 residues. CDR1 and CDR2 (germline): MNHEY, SVGAGI. The CDR3 nucleotides are TGTGCCAGCAGTCAGGGACTTAGCGATACGCAGTATTTT. Its protein product is CASSQGLSDTQYF.

In its sample, this clone was seen a few times. The same CDR3 also results from other DNA sequences found in this sample. The CDR3 bases are TGTGCCAGCAGCTTATTAGGGGGGGACCAAGAGACCCAGTACTTC. Its protein is CASSLLGGDQETQYF. This chain uses TRBV7-9 with TRBJ2-5, with a tentative D call TRBD2 (7 bases). V shed 2 bases and J shed 0 bases, with 10 bases lying between them. Germline V CDR1 and CDR2: SEHNR, FQNEAQ (reference sequence). The CDR3 consists of 15 residues.

The chain combines TRBV9 with TRBJ2-5, with 7 bases that match TRBD1. TRBJ2-7 matches the DNA end more closely, so the J call is doubtful. Germline loops: CDR1 SGDLS, CDR2 YYNGEE. The CDR3 has 14 residues. The CDR3 is CASSVQGVSYEQYF. The CDR3 DNA reads TGTGCCAGCAGCGTACAGGGGGTATCCTACGAGCAGTACTTC.

This clone occurred a few times. The chain links TRBV10-1 to TRBJ2-5; 8 bases map to TRBD2. This CDR3 has 17 residues. V shed 4 bases and J 0 bases; nucleotides not matched to a gene: 10. Germline V gives CDR1 WNHNN, CDR2 SYGVQD (reference sequence). For the CDR3, the DNA is TGCGCCAGCAGTGGCGGCAGCGGGGGCCAGTACCAAGAGACCCAGTACTTC. This encodes CASSGGSGGQYQETQYF.

The chain recombines TRBV6-5 with TRBJ1-2; a weak D match, TRBD1 (5 bases). Germline V gene data show CDR1 as MNHEY and CDR2 as SVGAGI. The CDR3 has 13 amino acids. V lost 4 bases and J lost 4, with 10 bases in between. CDR3 loop: CASSLGGPYGYTF. The CDR3 DNA sequence: TGTGCCAGCAGTTTGGGGGGACCCTATGGCTACACCTTC.

The V gene is TRBV7-9, the J gene TRBJ2-7, with a tentative D call TRBD2 (6 bases). The V end was cut by 2 bases, the J end by 2 bases, with 10 bases between. The germline gives CDR1 SEHNR, CDR2 FQNEAQ (reference sequence). The CDR3 consists of 14 residues. CDR3 bases: TGTGCCAGCAGCTTACTCGGGGGAACCTACGAGCAGTACTTC. Translated: CASSLLGGTYEQYF.

The chain employs TRBV18 and TRBJ1-1, with 11 bases fitting TRBD1. Per germline, CDR1 KGHSH and CDR2 LQKENI. The CDR3 has 17 residues. V trimming: 3 bases; J trimming: 4 bases; junction bases outside the gene matches: 10. The CDR3: CASSPRDRGSYGTEAFF. Written as DNA, the CDR3 is TGTGCCAGCTCACCCAGGGACAGGGGGTCGTACGGCACTGAAGCTTTCTTT.

The chain is built from TRBV5-1 and TRBJ2-7; 12 nucleotides line up with TRBD1. V lost 2 bases to trimming and J lost 3 bases; unmatched junction nucleotides: 6. This CDR3 has 16 amino acids. Germline-derived CDR1 and CDR2 are SGHRS and YFSETQ. The CDR3 coding sequence is TGCGCCAGCAGCTTTGGGACAGGGGGCCTTTACTACGAGCAGTACTTC. Its protein is CASSFGTGGLYYEQYF.

The chain links TRBV19 to TRBJ2-1; 9 nucleotides line up with TRBD2. CDR1 LNHDA and CDR2 SQIVND come from the germline V gene (reference sequence). CDR3 length: 17 amino acids. Trimming took 0 bases from V and 4 from J; bases not matched to a gene: 7. The DNA for the CDR3 is TGTGCCAGTAGTATAGAAAGGGCGAGCGGGGGGTACAATGAGCAGTTCTTC. It encodes CASSIERASGGYNEQFF.

The J gene is TRBJ2-1, the V gene TRBV19; maybe TRBD1 (6 bases). The germline V gene has CDR1 LNHDA and CDR2 SQIVND (reference sequence). There are 13 residues in the CDR3. Trimming cost V 3 bases and J 8 bases, with 11 bases left between them. This chain's CDR3 is CASSIPEGDEQFF. As DNA, the CDR3 is TGTGCCAGTAGTATCCCAGAGGGGGATGAGCAGTTCTTC.

This clone was detected only a few times. V gene TRBV7-3 combines with J gene TRBJ2-1; unclear D gene. V shed 1 base and J shed 8 bases, with 15 bases lying between them. The CDR3 is made up of 15 amino acids. Germline V lookup: CDR1 SGHTA, CDR2 FQGTGA. DNA for the CDR3: TGTGCCAGCAGCTTAAATGGTCCGGGTAACCATGAGCAGTTCTTC. Protein sequence: CASSLNGPGNHEQFF. The variable domain in full, completed from reference TRBV7-3 and TRBJ2-1, reads GAGVSQTPSNKVTEKGKYVELRCDPISGHTALYWYRQSLGQGPEFLIYFQGTGAADDSGLPNDRFFAVRPEGSVSTLKIQRTERGDSAVYLCASSLNGPGNHEQFFGPGTRLTVL.

This chain joins TRBV5-5 and TRBJ1-1, with 8 bases matching TRBD1. The V gene's germline CDR1 is SGHKS and CDR2 YYEKEE (reference sequence). This CDR3 is built from 15 residues. The J segment lost 1 base and the V segment lost 4 bases, leaving 6 bases of the junction unmatched. The CDR3 is CASSPDGQGNTEAFF. The DNA of the CDR3 is TGTGCCAGCAGCCCGGACGGACAGGGGAACACTGAAGCTTTCTTT. Together with reference TRBV5-5 and TRBJ1-1, the CDR3 gives the full variable domain: DAGVTQSPTHLIKTRGQQVTLRCSPISGHKSVSWYQQVLGQGPQFIFQYYEKEERGRGNFPDRFSARQFPNYSSELNVNALLLGDSALYLCASSPDGQGNTEAFFGQGTRLTVV.

This clone has just one count. V and J are TRBV7-9 and TRBJ2-7; 8 positions match TRBD2. In germline, CDR1 is SEHNR, CDR2 FQNEAQ (reference sequence). J was trimmed by 10 bases and V by 6 bases; bases with no gene match: 11. This CDR3 has 13 amino acids. The CDR3 here is CASSPILAGGQYF. CDR3 nucleotide sequence: TGTGCCAGCAGTCCCATTCTCGCGGGGGGCCAGTACTTC.

The chain is built from TRBV29-1 and TRBJ2-3; 10 bases are shared with TRBD2. Germline V gene lookup returns CDR1 SQVTM and CDR2 ANQGSEA. V was pared by 4 bases and J by 9 bases, with 7 bases of the junction left unmatched. The CDR3 covers 13 residues. The CDR3 bases are TGCAGCGTTGCCCCGCTTAGCGGGGGGACGCAGTATTTT. Translating it yields CSVAPLSGGTQYF.

This sequence joins TRBV11-2 and TRBJ2-3; the D is unclear. The V gene lost 1 base and the J gene lost 3 bases, with 8 bases spanning the gap. The CDR3 spans 14 residues. CDR1 is SGHAT, CDR2 FQNNGV, per germline. CDR3 in amino acids: CASSLVYRTDTQYF. The CDR3 DNA sequence: TGTGCCAGCAGCTTAGTTTACAGAACAGATACGCAGTATTTT.

The CDR3 bases are TGTGCCAGCAGCTCCCGGATAGCGGGGGGACGGGAGCAGTTCTTC. Amino acids: CASSSRIAGGREQFF. This rearrangement joins TRBV7-9 to TRBJ2-1, with 10 bases that match TRBD2. The V segment lost 4 bases and the J segment 10 bases; nucleotides outside the gene matches: 10. Germline CDR1 and CDR2: SEHNR and FQNEAQ (reference sequence). The length of the CDR3 is 15 residues.

V is TRBV6-6 and J is TRBJ1-2; possible D gene TRBD1, 6 bases. Per germline, CDR1 MNHNY and CDR2 SVGAGI (reference sequence). The CDR3 is 15 amino acids. Trimming removed 6 bases from V and 1 base from J, with 15 bases in between. CDR3 DNA: TGTGCCAGCAGGGGGATGGACAGTAATAACTATGGCTACACCTTC. Protein sequence: CASRGMDSNNYGYTF.

This rearrangement joins TRBV15 to TRBJ2-7; 7 bases are shared with TRBD2. J lost 3 bases, V lost 0 bases, and 2 bases had no gene match. In germline, CDR1 is LNHNV, CDR2 YYDKDF (reference sequence). The CDR3 consists of 14 residues. CDR3 sequence reads: CATSREGGFYEQYF. CDR3 in DNA: TGTGCCACCAGCAGAGAGGGGGGGTTCTACGAGCAGTACTTC.

This clone occurred once. The chain recombines TRBV6-1 with TRBJ2-5; possibly TRBD2 for D (6 bases). Germline V gene sequence: CDR1 MNHNS, CDR2 SASEGT. The V end was cut by 9 bases, the J end by 5 bases, with 16 bases between. The CDR3 extends over 13 amino acids. CDR3 residues: CASGAGHGETQYF. In nucleotides, the CDR3 is TGTGCCAGTGGAGCGGGTCATGGGGAGACCCAGTACTTC.

Only a few counts were recorded for this clone. CDR3 DNA: TGTGCCAGCAGCTTAGGATCCTTTAGCGGGGGGGCCCGGCAAGAGACCCAGTACTTC. This codes for CASSLGSFSGGARQETQYF. The chain uses TRBV7-9 and TRBJ2-5; 11 bases are shared with TRBD2. This CDR3 spans 19 amino acids. Germline values: CDR1 SEHNR, CDR2 FQNEAQ (reference sequence). V lost 1 base and J lost 2; bases outside the gene matches: 12.